What follows are 20 T cell receptor beta chains derived from one specimen sequenced in a study of somatic mutations in cytotoxic T cells in rheumatoid arthritis. This table comes from immunoSEQ multiplex PCR, and its TCRdb copy is limited to in-frame clones, with some not included. The sample has about 7,000 clones, roughly 65% seen once. Sequencing used CD8+ T cells sorted from blood. These receptors all stem from a woman aged 40 to 50 in good health.

V and J are TRBV27 and TRBJ1-5; no clear D. The V end was cut by 3 bases, the J end by 8 bases, with 17 bases between. The CDR3 sequence is 15 residues long. Germline V gives CDR1 MNHEY, CDR2 SMNVEV (reference sequence). The CDR3 DNA reads as TGTGCCAGCAGTTTCGCGGGCAGCCGGGCGGAGCCCCAGCATTTT. Its protein product is CASSFAGSRAEPQHF.

The chain recombines TRBV29-1 with TRBJ2-1; no firm D call. V lost 7 bases, J lost 10 bases, and 11 bases lay in between. Looked up from germline, CDR1 is SQVTM and CDR2 is ANQGSEA. The CDR3 runs to 10 residues. Written as DNA, the CDR3 is TGCAGCGCCTACAGCGCCGAGCAGTTCTTC. It translates to CSAYSAEQFF.

V usage is TRBV11-3 and J usage is TRBJ2-7, with 10 nucleotides matching TRBD2. The CDR3 covers 15 residues. The junction had 3 bases not matched to a gene; V was cut back by 4 bases and J by 0 bases. The germline CDR1 and CDR2 sequences are SGHNT and YENEEA. The chain's CDR3 is CASSSRTSGSYEQYF. The CDR3 coding sequence is TGTGCCAGCAGCTCGCGGACTAGCGGCTCCTACGAGCAGTACTTC.

This chain connects TRBV25-1 to TRBJ2-7; D gene unclear. V was pared by 4 bases and J by 5 bases, with 6 bases between. Germline CDR1 reads MGHDK; CDR2 reads SYGVNS. This CDR3 has 11 amino acids. The CDR3 region is CASSGGNEQYF. The DNA of the CDR3 is TGTGCCAGCAGTGGCGGTAACGAGCAGTACTTC.

This clone was counted a few times. This sequence joins TRBV6-5 and TRBJ2-1; D possibly matches TRBD1 or TRBD2 (5 bases each). V lost 6 bases to trimming and J lost 5 bases, with 11 bases between them. Germline V gives CDR1 MNHEY, CDR2 SVGAGI. This CDR3 spans 13 amino acids. The CDR3 DNA is TGTGCCAGCAGCCCAATGGGGGACAATGAGCAGTTCTTC. Residues: CASSPMGDNEQFF.

This clone came up a few times. This chain links TRBV2 with TRBJ2-3; a weak D match, TRBD2 (5 bases). This CDR3 contains 13 residues. The V end lost 4 bases, the J end lost 6 bases, and 11 bases lay between the germline ends. The germline CDR1 and CDR2 sequences are SNHLY and FYNNEI. The CDR3 bases are TGTGCCAGCAGTGGTGGGAGCAGTGATACGCAGTATTTT. It codes for CASSGGSSDTQYF.

The chain combines TRBV7-8 with TRBJ2-7, with 11 bases that match TRBD2. The J segment lost 2 bases and the V segment lost 1 base, leaving 16 bases of the junction unmatched. Germline loops: CDR1 SGHVS, CDR2 FQNEAQ. This CDR3 is built from 20 residues. CDR3 loop: CASSLGTIRLAGGIPYEQYF. The CDR3 DNA reads TGTGCCAGCAGCTTAGGGACCATACGGCTAGCGGGAGGAATCCCCTACGAGCAGTACTTC.

The chain recombines TRBV7-9 with TRBJ1-3; 12 nucleotides align to TRBD1. Germline values: CDR1 SEHNR, CDR2 FQNEAQ (reference sequence). The length of the CDR3 is 17 residues. The ends lost 0 bases at V and 2 bases at J; junction bases unmatched: 2. The CDR3 here is CASSLAGTGGPGNTIYF. CDR3 nucleotides: TGTGCCAGCAGCTTAGCGGGGACAGGGGGCCCTGGAAACACCATATATTTT.

The V gene is TRBV7-8, the J gene TRBJ2-1, with TRBD2 matching over 14 bases. The CDR3 sequence is 16 residues long. Trimming at V came to 10 bases and at J to 7 bases, leaving 12 bases not matched to a gene. Germline V gives CDR1 SGHVS, CDR2 FQNEAQ. The CDR3 bases are TGTGCCACCACAGCGGGACTAGCGGGAGAGTTGAATGAGCAGTTCTTC. It is translated as CATTAGLAGELNEQFF.

The chain uses TRBV7-8 and TRBJ2-2; no definite D call. The CDR3 loop spans 13 amino acids. Trimming removed 0 bases from V and 7 bases from J, with 6 bases in between. In germline, CDR1 is SGHVS, CDR2 FQNEAQ. DNA of the CDR3: TGTGCCAGCAGCTTAGCAGTGGGCGGGGAGCTGTTTTTT. Its translation: CASSLAVGGELFF.

There are a few counts of this clone. V gene TRBV7-9 combines with J gene TRBJ1-5, with D perhaps TRBD1 (6 bases). The CDR3 contains 16 residues. With 2 bases removed from V and 5 bases from J, the gap between germline ends came to 16 bases. CDR1 is SEHNR, CDR2 FQNEAQ, per germline (reference sequence). CDR3 in amino acids: CASSLYSGQRYQPQHF. The CDR3 DNA is TGTGCCAGCAGCTTATACAGCGGACAGCGATATCAGCCCCAGCATTTT.

This chain uses TRBV5-1 with TRBJ2-2; 10 bases agree with TRBD1. Trimming at V came to 0 bases and at J to 4 bases, leaving 6 bases not matched to a gene. The CDR3 runs to 17 residues. Per germline, CDR1 SGHRS and CDR2 YFSETQ. CDR3 nucleotide sequence: TGCGCCAGCAGCTTGGTAGGGACAGGGGCGAGCACCGGGGAGCTGTTTTTT. Protein product: CASSLVGTGASTGELFF.

The chain uses TRBV27 and TRBJ1-3; possible D gene TRBD1, 5 bases. Germline V lookup: CDR1 MNHEY, CDR2 SMNVEV (reference sequence). Trimming removed 7 bases from V and 4 bases from J, with 17 bases in between. The CDR3 consists of 15 residues. CDR3 nucleotide sequence: TGTGCCAGCACCTCCCGCGGAGGGGTCGGAAACACCATATATTTT. Its protein is CASTSRGGVGNTIYF.

This rearrangement joins TRBV28 to TRBJ2-7; 12 positions match TRBD2. The CDR3 runs to 16 residues. Germline-derived CDR1 and CDR2 are MDHEN and SYDVKM. The V segment lost 0 bases and the J segment 5 bases; nucleotides outside the gene matches: 5. The CDR3 loop is CASSLWTSGSSNEQYF. In DNA form, the CDR3 reads TGTGCCAGCAGTTTATGGACTAGCGGGAGTAGCAACGAGCAGTACTTC.

This clone was observed a handful of times. The rearrangement links TRBV11-3 to TRBJ2-7; no firm D call. CDR3 length equals 15 residues. Trimming shortened V by 0 bases and J by 3 bases, and 12 bases separated the two germline ends. CDR1 and CDR2 (germline): SGHNT, YENEEA. CDR3 coding DNA: TGTGCCAGCAGCTTAGATCCGTCGGTGGGCTACGAGCAGTACTTC. It specifies CASSLDPSVGYEQYF.

This clone was seen only once. This chain links TRBV11-2 with TRBJ1-2, with TRBD1 as a possible D gene (6 bases). CDR1 is SGHAT, CDR2 FQNNGV, per germline. This CDR3 region has 15 residues. V gave up 5 bases and J gave up 8 bases, with 21 bases separating them. The CDR3 loop is CASSLLPGAPLGYTF. In DNA form, the CDR3 reads TGTGCCAGCAGCCTTTTACCAGGGGCGCCCTTAGGCTACACCTTC.

This clone is medium-sized. The V gene is TRBV7-9, the J gene TRBJ2-7; weak D call: TRBD1 (5 bases). The CDR3 sequence is 13 residues long. CDR1 and CDR2 (germline): SEHNR, FQNEAQ (reference sequence). Trimming removed 2 bases from V and 5 bases from J, with 10 bases in between. The CDR3 region is CASSLLGPDEQYF. DNA of the CDR3: TGTGCCAGCAGCTTACTGGGGCCCGACGAGCAGTACTTC.

The chain couples TRBV7-8 to TRBJ2-3; D ambiguous. The CDR3 is made up of 16 amino acids. The ends were cut back, 0 bases at V and 0 bases at J, with 10 bases in the middle. Per germline, CDR1 SGHVS and CDR2 FQNEAQ. In DNA form, the CDR3 reads TGTGCCAGCAGCTTAGCTCTTCTAGGTAGCACAGATACGCAGTATTTT. Translated: CASSLALLGSTDTQYF.

V is TRBV7-8 and J is TRBJ2-5; 11 bases agree with TRBD2. The germline gives CDR1 SGHVS, CDR2 FQNEAQ. The length of the CDR3 is 17 residues. The J segment lost 3 bases and the V segment lost 0 bases, leaving 6 bases of the junction unmatched. CDR3 coding DNA: TGTGCCAGCAGCTTAGCGATCGGGACTAGCGGAGAAGAGACCCAGTACTTC. This codes for CASSLAIGTSGEETQYF.

Details on this clone: An end of the junction differs from the germline gene, which may be a read error. This chain connects TRBV7-7 to TRBJ2-1, with 7 bases lining up with TRBD2. This CDR3 contains 15 residues. The germline V gene encodes CDR1 SSHAT and CDR2 FNYEAQ (reference sequence). This CDR3 is CASSPDGTTDNEQFF. CDR3 nucleotide sequence: TGTGCTAGCAGCCCGGACGGGACTACCGACAATGAGCAGTTCTTC.